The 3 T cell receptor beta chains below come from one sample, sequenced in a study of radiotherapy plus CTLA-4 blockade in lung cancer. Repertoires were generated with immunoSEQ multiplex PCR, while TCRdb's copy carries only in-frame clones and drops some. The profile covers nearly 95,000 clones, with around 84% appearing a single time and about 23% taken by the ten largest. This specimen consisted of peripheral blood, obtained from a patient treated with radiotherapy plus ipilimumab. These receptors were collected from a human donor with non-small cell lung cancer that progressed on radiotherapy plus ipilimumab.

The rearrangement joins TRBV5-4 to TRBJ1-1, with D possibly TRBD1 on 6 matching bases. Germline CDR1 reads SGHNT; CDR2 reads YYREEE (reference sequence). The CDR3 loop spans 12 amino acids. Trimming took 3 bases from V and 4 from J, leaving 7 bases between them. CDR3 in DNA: TGTGCCAGCAGCTCACAGGGCACTGAAGCTTTCTTT. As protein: CASSSQGTEAFF. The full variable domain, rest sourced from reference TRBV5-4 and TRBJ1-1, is ETGVTQSPTHLIKTRGQQVTLRCSSQSGHNTVSWYQQALGQGPQFIFQYYREEENGRGNFPPRFSGLQFPNYSSELNVNALELDDSALYLCASSSQGTEAFFGQGTRLTVV.

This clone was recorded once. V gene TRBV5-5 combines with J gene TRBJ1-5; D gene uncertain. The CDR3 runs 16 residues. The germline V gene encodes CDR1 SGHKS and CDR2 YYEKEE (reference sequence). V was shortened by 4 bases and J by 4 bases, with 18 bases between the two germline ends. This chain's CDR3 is CASSPMGFGANQPQHF. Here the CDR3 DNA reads TGTGCCAGCAGCCCCATGGGATTCGGAGCAAATCAGCCCCAGCATTTT.

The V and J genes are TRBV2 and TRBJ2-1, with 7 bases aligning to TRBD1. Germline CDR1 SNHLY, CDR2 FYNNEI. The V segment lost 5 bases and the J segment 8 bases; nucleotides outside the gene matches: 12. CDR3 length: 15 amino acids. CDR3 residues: CASSPGQYNMDEQFF. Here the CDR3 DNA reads TGTGCCAGCAGTCCGGGACAGTACAATATGGATGAGCAGTTCTTC.